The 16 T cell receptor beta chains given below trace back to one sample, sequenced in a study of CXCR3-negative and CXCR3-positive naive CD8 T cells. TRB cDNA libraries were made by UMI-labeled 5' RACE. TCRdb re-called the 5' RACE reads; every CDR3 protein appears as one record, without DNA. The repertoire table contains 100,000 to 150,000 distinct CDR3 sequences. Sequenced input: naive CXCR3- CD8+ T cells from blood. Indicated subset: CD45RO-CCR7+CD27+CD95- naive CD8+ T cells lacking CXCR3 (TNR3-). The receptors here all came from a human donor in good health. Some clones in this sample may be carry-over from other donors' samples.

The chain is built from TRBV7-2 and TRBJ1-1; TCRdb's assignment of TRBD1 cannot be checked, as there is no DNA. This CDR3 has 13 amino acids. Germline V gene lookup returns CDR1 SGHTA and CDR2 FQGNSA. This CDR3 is CASSLGAYTEAFF.

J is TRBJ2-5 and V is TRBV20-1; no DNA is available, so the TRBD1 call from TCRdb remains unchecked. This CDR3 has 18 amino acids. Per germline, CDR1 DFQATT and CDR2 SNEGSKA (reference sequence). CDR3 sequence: CSAKYTKKDRDPPETQYF.

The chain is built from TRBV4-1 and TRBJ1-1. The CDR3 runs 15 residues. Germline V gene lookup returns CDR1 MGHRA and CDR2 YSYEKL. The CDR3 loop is CASSQVPGRGTEAFF.

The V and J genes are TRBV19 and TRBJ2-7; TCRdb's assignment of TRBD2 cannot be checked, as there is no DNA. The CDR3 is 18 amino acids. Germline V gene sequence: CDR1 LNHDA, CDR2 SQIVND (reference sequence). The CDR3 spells CASSLVLAGPPGSYEQYF.

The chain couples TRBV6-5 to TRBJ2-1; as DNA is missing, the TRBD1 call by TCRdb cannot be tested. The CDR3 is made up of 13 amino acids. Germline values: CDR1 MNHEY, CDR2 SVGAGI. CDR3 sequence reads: CASRGLPGNEQFF.

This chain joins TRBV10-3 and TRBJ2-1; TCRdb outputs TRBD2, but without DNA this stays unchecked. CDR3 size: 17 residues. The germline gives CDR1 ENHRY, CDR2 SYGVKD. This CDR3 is CAISAERGDPSYNEQFF.

CDR3 residues: CASSLMLAGGLGSYEQYF. This rearrangement joins TRBV7-2 to TRBJ2-7; TCRdb indicates TRBD2, and absent DNA this call remains unverified. The CDR3 has 18 amino acids. Germline CDR1 is SGHTA and CDR2 is FQGNSA. The full variable domain, with the rest looked up from reference TRBV7-2 and TRBJ2-7, is GAGVSQSPSNKVTEKGKDVELRCDPISGHTALYWYRQSLGQGLEFLIYFQGNSAPDKSGLPSDRFSAERTGGSVSTLTIQRTQQEDSAVYLCASSLMLAGGLGSYEQYFGPGTRLTVT.

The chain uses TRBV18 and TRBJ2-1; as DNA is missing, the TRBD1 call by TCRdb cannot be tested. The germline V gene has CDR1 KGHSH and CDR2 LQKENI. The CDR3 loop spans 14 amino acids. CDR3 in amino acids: CASSPPQGDHEQFF.

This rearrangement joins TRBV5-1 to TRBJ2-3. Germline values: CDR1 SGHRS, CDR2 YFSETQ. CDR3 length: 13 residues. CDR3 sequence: CASSWTGVDTQYF.

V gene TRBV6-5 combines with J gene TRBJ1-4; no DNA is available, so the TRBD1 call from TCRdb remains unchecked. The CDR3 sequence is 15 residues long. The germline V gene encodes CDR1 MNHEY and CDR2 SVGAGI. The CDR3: CASRVGPRDNEKLFF.

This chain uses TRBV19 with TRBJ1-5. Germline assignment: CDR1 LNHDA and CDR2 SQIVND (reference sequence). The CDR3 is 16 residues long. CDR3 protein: CASREGPREIDQPQHF. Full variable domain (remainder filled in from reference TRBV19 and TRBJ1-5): DGGITQSPKYLFRKEGQNVTLSCEQNLNHDAMYWYRQDPGQGLRLIYYSQIVNDFQKGDIAEGYSVSREKKESFPLTVTSAQKNPTAFYLCASREGPREIDQPQHFGDGTRLSIL.

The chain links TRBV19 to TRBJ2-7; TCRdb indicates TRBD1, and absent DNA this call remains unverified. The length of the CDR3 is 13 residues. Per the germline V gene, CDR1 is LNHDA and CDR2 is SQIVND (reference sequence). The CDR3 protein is CASSIRDTYEQYF.

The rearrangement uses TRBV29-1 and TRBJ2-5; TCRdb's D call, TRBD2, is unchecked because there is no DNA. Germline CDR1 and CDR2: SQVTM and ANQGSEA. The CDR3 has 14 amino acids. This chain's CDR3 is CSVESQAGEETQYF.

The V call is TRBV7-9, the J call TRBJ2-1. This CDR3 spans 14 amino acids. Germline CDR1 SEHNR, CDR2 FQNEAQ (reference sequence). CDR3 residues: CVSSLEDSYNEQFF.

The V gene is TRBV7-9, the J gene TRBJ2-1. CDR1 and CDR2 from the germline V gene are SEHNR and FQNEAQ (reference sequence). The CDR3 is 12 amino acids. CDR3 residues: CAGSFQNNEQFF.

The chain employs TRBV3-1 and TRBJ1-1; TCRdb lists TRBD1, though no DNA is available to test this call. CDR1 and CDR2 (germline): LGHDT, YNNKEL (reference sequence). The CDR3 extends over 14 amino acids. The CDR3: CASSQEGVNTEAFF.